This T cell receptor beta chain is from a study of beta chain features in type 1 diabetes. About the research overall: Cell yields, age and gender were similar between patients and healthy donors. General study points: An over-representation of cells with high TCR expression could result from cDNA sequencing.

The entirety of the isolated RNA underwent reverse transcription, so expressed TCRB transcripts were sequenced. TCRdb's table, derived via immunoSEQ multiplex PCR, lists solely in-frame clones and lacks some. The sample carries some 410,000 clones, about 14% recorded once. Isolation of CD4+ naive, central memory, regulatory and stem cell-like memory cells was achieved by sorting via CD45RO/CCR7/CD25/CD127/CD95/CD27. The V gene lost 2 bases and the J gene lost 1 base, with 8 bases spanning the gap. The CDR3 totals 15 residues. Germline V gene data show CDR1 as SGHNT and CDR2 as YENEEA. Note on this clone: Its matching antigen is unknown.

Source material: naive CD4+ T cells from blood. V gene TRBV11-3 combines with J gene TRBJ2-2; D remains ambiguous. The sequence was collected from a man aged 25 to 40 in good health. Here the CDR3 DNA reads TGTGCCAGCAGCTTAAGTACGGGGAACACCGGGGAGCTGTTTTTT. This gives the protein CASSLSTGNTGELFF.